The 22 T cell receptor beta chains reported below all come from one sample, sequenced in a study of shared clonotypes between healthy human individuals. Selected positively for CCR7 and CD45RO-negative, naive CD8 cells excluded terminally differentiated effector memory CD45RA+ cells. Sequencing was performed with immunoSEQ multiplex PCR; in TCRdb, only in-frame clones are kept and a portion is missing. The sample includes some 2,100,000 clones, about 92% of them seen just once. Input material: naive CD8+ T cells from PBMCs. The receptors come from a man between 18 and 35 years old in good health. Some clones in this sample may be carry-over from other donors' samples.

To note about this clone: Additional DNA sequences in this sample encode the identical CDR3. V is TRBV9 and J is TRBJ2-5, with D possibly being TRBD1 (5 bases). Germline CDR1 is SGDLS and CDR2 is YYNGEE. V was shortened by 0 bases and J by 4 bases, with 10 bases between the two germline ends. The CDR3 length is 14 residues. CDR3 DNA: TGTGCCAGCAGCGTAGGTGGGGCTGGAGAGACCCAGTACTTC. Its protein is CASSVGGAGETQYF.

J is TRBJ2-7 and V is TRBV7-9; D uncertain. V lost 5 bases and J 5 bases, leaving 13 bases between the germline ends. Germline values: CDR1 SEHNR, CDR2 FQNEAQ (reference sequence). This CDR3 has 13 residues. The CDR3 reads CASSTGVIHEQYF. CDR3 nucleotide sequence: TGTGCCAGCAGCACCGGTGTTATCCACGAGCAGTACTTC.

This clone was detected once. This CDR3 reads CASSLRAGDGYTF. The CDR3 DNA reads as TGTGCCAGCAGCTTGCGGGCAGGCGATGGCTACACCTTC. The rearrangement links TRBV7-3 to TRBJ1-2; D gene ambiguous. Looked up from germline, CDR1 is SGHTA and CDR2 is FQGTGA. The CDR3 consists of 13 residues. V was pared by 3 bases and J by 6 bases, with 11 bases between.

Comments on this clone: This sample also contains other DNA sequences that code for the same CDR3. The rearrangement joins TRBV27 to TRBJ2-7, with TRBD1 matching 9 bases. The CDR3 length is 14 residues. Trimming at V came to 6 bases and at J to 4 bases, leaving 7 bases not matched to a gene. The germline gives CDR1 MNHEY, CDR2 SMNVEV (reference sequence). Here the CDR3 DNA reads TGTGCCAGCAGCCGGGACAGGGAGGGGTACGAGCAGTACTTC. Translating gives CASSRDREGYEQYF.

The genes are TRBV15 and TRBJ2-3; D gene uncertain. Trimming removed 0 bases at V and 4 bases at J, with 5 bases between. The germline V gene encodes CDR1 LNHNV and CDR2 YYDKDF (reference sequence). The CDR3 spans 13 residues. The CDR3 bases are TGTGCCACCAGCAGAGATTGGGCAGATACGCAGTATTTT. Amino acid sequence: CATSRDWADTQYF.

The rearrangement links TRBV6-1 to TRBJ2-2; D is undetermined. This CDR3 has 14 amino acids. Trimming took off 7 bases at V and 5 bases at J, with 14 bases between the two ends. Germline V CDR1 and CDR2: MNHNS, SASEGT. CDR3 in DNA: TGTGCCAGCATCCCTCGTTGGGGAACCGGGGAGCTGTTTTTT. It specifies CASIPRWGTGELFF.

This clone was counted only a few times. This rearrangement joins TRBV21-1 to TRBJ1-1; the table names TRBD1, a call not compared with the DNA. TRBV21-1 is termed a pseudogene. The CDR3 has 16 residues. CDR3 sequence: CASTLLTGTENTEAFF. The CDR3 nucleotides are TGTGCCAGCACCCTTCTGACAGGGACGGAGAACACTGAAGCTTTCTTT.

This chain joins TRBV9 and TRBJ1-3; D not resolved. The CDR3 spans 16 residues. Trimming took 1 base from V and 0 from J, leaving 11 bases between them. The germline V gene has CDR1 SGDLS and CDR2 YYNGEE. The CDR3 region is CASSVLAETSGNTIYF. In nucleotides, the CDR3 is TGTGCCAGCAGCGTACTCGCTGAGACCTCTGGAAACACCATATATTTT.

This chain connects TRBV7-9 to TRBJ1-2; 8 bases align to TRBD1. Trimming took 0 bases from V and 7 from J; bases not matched to a gene: 7. Germline CDR1 is SEHNR and CDR2 is FQNEAQ (reference sequence). The CDR3 sequence is 15 residues long. CDR3 sequence: CASSLADRDYVGYTF. Here the CDR3 DNA reads TGTGCCAGCAGCTTAGCGGACAGGGATTATGTTGGCTACACCTTC.

The chain is built from TRBV7-2 and TRBJ2-7; D unresolved. This CDR3 spans 12 amino acids. The germline V gene encodes CDR1 SGHTA and CDR2 FQGNSA. V was trimmed by 5 bases and J by 7 bases, leaving 12 bases between them. The CDR3 loop reads CASSRSAPEQYF. The CDR3 DNA reads TGTGCCAGCAGCAGGAGCGCCCCGGAGCAGTACTTC.

This chain uses TRBV27 with TRBJ2-4, with D perhaps TRBD1 (5 bases). The CDR3 has 16 residues. With 4 bases removed from V and 0 bases from J, the gap between germline ends came to 13 bases. Germline assignment: CDR1 MNHEY and CDR2 SMNVEV (reference sequence). CDR3: CASSSHRSLAKNIQYF. CDR3 nucleotide sequence: TGTGCCAGCAGTTCACACAGGTCCTTAGCCAAAAACATTCAGTACTTC.

The rearrangement links TRBV4-1 to TRBJ2-2; 8 bases map to TRBD1. The CDR3 runs to 15 residues. V shed 5 bases and J 8 bases; nucleotides not matched to a gene: 10. Germline V CDR1 and CDR2: MGHRA, YSYEKL. The CDR3 loop reads CASSYGQGPRGELFF. Written as DNA, the CDR3 is TGCGCCAGCAGCTATGGACAGGGACCGAGGGGGGAGCTGTTTTTT.

The chain combines TRBV7-3 with TRBJ2-2; TRBD1 agrees at 7 bases. Trimming at V came to 2 bases and at J to 0 bases, leaving 9 bases not matched to a gene. There are 18 residues in the CDR3. CDR1 SGHTA and CDR2 FQGTGA come from the germline V gene. The CDR3, as DNA: TGTGCCAGCAGCTTATCTGTATACAGGGGTTCGAACACCGGGGAGCTGTTTTTT. Its protein product is CASSLSVYRGSNTGELFF.

The chain is built from TRBV7-6 and TRBJ1-4, with D tentatively TRBD1 (5 bases). V shed 2 bases and J shed 1 base, with 11 bases lying between them. This CDR3 region has 16 residues. Looked up from germline, CDR1 is SGHVS and CDR2 is FNYEAQ. The DNA for the CDR3 is TGTGCCAGCAGCTTACGGGTCGGGGGAACTAATGAAAAACTGTTTTTT. It is translated as CASSLRVGGTNEKLFF.

The rearrangement joins TRBV27 to TRBJ2-7; D is perhaps TRBD1 or TRBD2 (5 bases each). This CDR3 has 16 amino acids. The V gene lost 6 bases and the J gene lost 0 bases, with 18 bases spanning the gap. CDR1 MNHEY and CDR2 SMNVEV come from the germline V gene (reference sequence). The CDR3 sequence: CASRKTGTRSSYEQYF. The DNA of the CDR3 is TGTGCCAGCAGGAAAACCGGGACGAGGAGCTCCTACGAGCAGTACTTC.

This chain uses TRBV6-5 with TRBJ1-1; D is unclear. V was clipped by 0 bases and J by 0 bases, with 8 bases between them. CDR1 is MNHEY and CDR2 is SVGAGI in the germline V gene. The CDR3 totals 15 residues. The CDR3 DNA follows: TGTGCCAGCAGTTACTCGAAAGGGATGAACACTGAAGCTTTCTTT. Translated, it gives CASSYSKGMNTEAFF.

CDR3 bases: TGTGCCAGCAGCCACGGAGGCTCCTACGAGCAGTACTTC. Encoded protein: CASSHGGSYEQYF. The V gene is TRBV13, the J gene TRBJ2-7; D possibly corresponds to TRBD2 (5 bases). V shed 5 bases and J shed 0 bases, with 8 bases lying between them. Looked up from germline, CDR1 is PRHDT and CDR2 is FYEKMQ (reference sequence). The CDR3 contains 13 residues.

The CDR3 loop is CASSFSLGTGTYGYTF. CDR3 bases: TGTGCCAGCAGTTTTTCTCTGGGGACAGGAACCTATGGCTACACCTTC. V is TRBV28 and J is TRBJ1-2, with 8 bases identical to TRBD1. Germline V gene sequence: CDR1 MDHEN, CDR2 SYDVKM. This CDR3 has 16 amino acids. The trim removed 3 bases at V and 4 bases at J, leaving 10 bases unmatched.

V and J are TRBV4-1 and TRBJ1-3; D is ambiguous. V was trimmed by 4 bases and J by 0 bases, leaving 10 bases between them. Germline CDR1 reads MGHRA; CDR2 reads YSYEKL. The CDR3 sequence is 15 residues long. CDR3 region: CASSPDRTSGNTIYF. DNA for the CDR3: TGCGCCAGCAGCCCGGACCGGACCTCTGGAAACACCATATATTTT.

The rearrangement joins TRBV7-9 to TRBJ2-2, with 7 bases that match TRBD1. V trimming: 6 bases; J trimming: 6 bases; junction bases outside the gene matches: 7. There are 14 residues in the CDR3. Germline CDR1 is SEHNR and CDR2 is FQNEAQ (reference sequence). DNA for the CDR3: TGTGCCAGCAGTACGACAGGGTCGGCCGGGGAGCTGTTTTTT. Protein: CASSTTGSAGELFF.

The CDR3 sequence is CASSLAQNTEAFF. Written as DNA, the CDR3 is TGTGCCAGCAGTCTCGCCCAGAACACTGAAGCTTTCTTT. The chain carries TRBV6-5 and TRBJ1-1; D not resolved. This CDR3 has 13 residues. Germline V lookup: CDR1 MNHEY, CDR2 SVGAGI. The germline V and J ends were trimmed by 5 bases and 1 base, with 8 bases remaining between them.

The V gene is TRBV15, the J gene TRBJ2-2; 7 bases are shared with TRBD2. The V segment lost 1 base and the J segment 4 bases; nucleotides outside the gene matches: 3. In germline, CDR1 is LNHNV, CDR2 YYDKDF (reference sequence). The CDR3 consists of 15 residues. The CDR3 DNA follows: TGTGCCACCAGCAGAGTGTCTAGCGGCACCGGGGAGCTGTTTTTT. Protein sequence: CATSRVSSGTGELFF.